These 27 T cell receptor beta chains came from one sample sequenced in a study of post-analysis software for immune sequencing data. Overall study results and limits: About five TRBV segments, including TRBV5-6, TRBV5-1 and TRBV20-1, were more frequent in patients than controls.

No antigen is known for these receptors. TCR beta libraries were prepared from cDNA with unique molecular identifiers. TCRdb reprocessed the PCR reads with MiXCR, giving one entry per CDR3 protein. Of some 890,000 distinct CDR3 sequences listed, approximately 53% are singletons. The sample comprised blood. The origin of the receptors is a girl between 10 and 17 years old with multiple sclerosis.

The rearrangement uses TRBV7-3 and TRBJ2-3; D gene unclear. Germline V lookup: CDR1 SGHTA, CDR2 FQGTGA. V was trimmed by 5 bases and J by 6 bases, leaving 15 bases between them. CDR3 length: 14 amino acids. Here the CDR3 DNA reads TGTGCCAGCAGCACGAGCGAGAGTTTGGATACGCAGTATTTT. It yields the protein CASSTSESLDTQYF.

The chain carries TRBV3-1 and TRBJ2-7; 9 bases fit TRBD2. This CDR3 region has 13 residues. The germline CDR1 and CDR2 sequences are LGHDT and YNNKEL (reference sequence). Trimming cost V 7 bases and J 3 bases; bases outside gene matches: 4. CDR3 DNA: TGTGCCAGCACCACAGCGGGAGGCTACGAGCAGTACTTC. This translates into CASTTAGGYEQYF.

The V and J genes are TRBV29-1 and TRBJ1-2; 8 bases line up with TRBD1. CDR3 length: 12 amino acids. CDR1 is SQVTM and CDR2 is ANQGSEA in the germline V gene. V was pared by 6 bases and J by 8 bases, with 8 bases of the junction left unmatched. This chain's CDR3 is CSVATGGGGYTF. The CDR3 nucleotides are TGCAGCGTGGCTACAGGGGGAGGCGGCTACACCTTC.

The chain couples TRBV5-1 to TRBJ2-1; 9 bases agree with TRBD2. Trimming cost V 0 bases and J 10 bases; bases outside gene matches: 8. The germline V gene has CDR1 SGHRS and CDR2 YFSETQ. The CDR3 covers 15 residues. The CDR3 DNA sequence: TGCGCCAGCAGCTTGGAGATTAGCGGGGGTTTGGAGCAGTTCTTC. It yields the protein CASSLEISGGLEQFF.

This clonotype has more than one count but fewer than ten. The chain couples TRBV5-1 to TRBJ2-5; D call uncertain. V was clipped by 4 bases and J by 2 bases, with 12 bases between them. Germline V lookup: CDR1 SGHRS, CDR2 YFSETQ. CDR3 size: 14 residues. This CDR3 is CASSPVFGQETQYF. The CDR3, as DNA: TGCGCCAGCAGCCCGGTGTTTGGGCAAGAGACCCAGTACTTC.

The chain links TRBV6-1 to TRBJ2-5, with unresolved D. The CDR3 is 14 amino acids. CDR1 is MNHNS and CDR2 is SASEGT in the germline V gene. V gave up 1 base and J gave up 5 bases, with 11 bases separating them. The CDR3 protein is CASSEGSQGETQYF. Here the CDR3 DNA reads TGTGCCAGCAGTGAAGGGTCCCAAGGGGAGACCCAGTACTTC.

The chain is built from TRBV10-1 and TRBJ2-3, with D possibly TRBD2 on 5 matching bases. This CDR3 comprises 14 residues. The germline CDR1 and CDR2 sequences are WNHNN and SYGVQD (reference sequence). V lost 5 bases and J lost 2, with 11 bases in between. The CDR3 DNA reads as TGCGCCAGCAGTACGCCAGCGGTCACAGATACGCAGTATTTT. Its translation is CASSTPAVTDTQYF.

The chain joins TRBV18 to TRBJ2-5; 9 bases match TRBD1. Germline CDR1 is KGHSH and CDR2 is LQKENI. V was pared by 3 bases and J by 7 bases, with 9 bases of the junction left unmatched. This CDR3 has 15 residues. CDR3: CASSPDRGRGGTQYF. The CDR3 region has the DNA TGTGCCAGCTCACCGGACAGGGGACGAGGAGGGACCCAGTACTTC.

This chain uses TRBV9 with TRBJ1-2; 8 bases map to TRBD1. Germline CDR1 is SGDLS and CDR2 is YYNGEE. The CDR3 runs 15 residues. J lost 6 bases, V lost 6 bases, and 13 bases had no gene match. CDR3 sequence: CASTRLGQENNGYTF. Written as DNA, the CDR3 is TGTGCCAGCACCCGTCTGGGACAGGAGAACAATGGCTACACCTTC.

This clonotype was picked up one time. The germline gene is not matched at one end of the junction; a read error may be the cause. CDR3 loop: CATGRGTLDYGYTF. The CDR3 DNA follows: TGTGCCACCGGCAGAGGGACACTAGACTATGGCTACACCTTC. V and J are TRBV15 and TRBJ1-2; D is perhaps TRBD1 (6 bases). Germline CDR1 and CDR2: LNHNV and YYDKDF (reference sequence). CDR3 size: 14 residues.

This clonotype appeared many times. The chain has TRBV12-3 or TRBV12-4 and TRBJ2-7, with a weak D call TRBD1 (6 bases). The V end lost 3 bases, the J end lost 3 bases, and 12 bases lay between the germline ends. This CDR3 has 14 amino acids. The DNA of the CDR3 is TGTGCCAGCAGTTTCGGGACACCCCGCTACGAGCAGTACTTC. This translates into CASSFGTPRYEQYF.

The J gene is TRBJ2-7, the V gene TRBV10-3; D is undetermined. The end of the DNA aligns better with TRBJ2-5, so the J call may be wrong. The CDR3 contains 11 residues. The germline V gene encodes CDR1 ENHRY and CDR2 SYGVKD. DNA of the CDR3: TGTGCCATCAGTGAGTCGACGACCCAGTACTTC. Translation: CAISESTTQYF.

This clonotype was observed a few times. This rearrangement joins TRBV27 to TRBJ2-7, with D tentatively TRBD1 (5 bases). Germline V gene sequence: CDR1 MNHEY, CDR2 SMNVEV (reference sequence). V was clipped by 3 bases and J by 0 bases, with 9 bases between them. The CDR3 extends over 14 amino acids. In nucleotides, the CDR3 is TGTGCCAGCAGTTTTCAGGGTAGCTCCTACGAGCAGTACTTC. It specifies CASSFQGSSYEQYF.

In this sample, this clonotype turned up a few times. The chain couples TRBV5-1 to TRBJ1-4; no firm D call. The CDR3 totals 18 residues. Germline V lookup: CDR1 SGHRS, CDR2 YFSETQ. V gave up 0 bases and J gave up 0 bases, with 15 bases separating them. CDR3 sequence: CASSLAGPHLSTNEKLFF. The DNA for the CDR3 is TGCGCCAGCAGCTTGGCCGGACCGCACCTATCAACTAATGAAAAACTGTTTTTT.

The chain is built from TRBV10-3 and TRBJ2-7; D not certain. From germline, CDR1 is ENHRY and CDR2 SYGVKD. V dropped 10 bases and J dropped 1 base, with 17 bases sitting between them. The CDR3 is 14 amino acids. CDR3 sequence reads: CASKTAERSYEQYF. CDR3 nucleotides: TGTGCCAGTAAAACAGCCGAAAGATCCTACGAGCAGTACTTC.

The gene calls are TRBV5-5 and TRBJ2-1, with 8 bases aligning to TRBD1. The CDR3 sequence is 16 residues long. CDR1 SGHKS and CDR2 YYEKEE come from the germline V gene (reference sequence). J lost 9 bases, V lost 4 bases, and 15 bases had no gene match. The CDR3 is CASSPPGGTGFVEQFF. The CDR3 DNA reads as TGTGCCAGCAGCCCCCCCGGCGGGACAGGCTTCGTTGAGCAGTTCTTC.

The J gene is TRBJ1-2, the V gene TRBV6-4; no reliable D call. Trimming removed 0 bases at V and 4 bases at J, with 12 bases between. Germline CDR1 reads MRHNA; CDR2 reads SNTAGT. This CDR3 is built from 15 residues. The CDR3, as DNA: TGTGCCAGCAGTGACTCGGAGGTGGCGCCCTATGGCTACACCTTC. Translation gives CASSDSEVAPYGYTF.

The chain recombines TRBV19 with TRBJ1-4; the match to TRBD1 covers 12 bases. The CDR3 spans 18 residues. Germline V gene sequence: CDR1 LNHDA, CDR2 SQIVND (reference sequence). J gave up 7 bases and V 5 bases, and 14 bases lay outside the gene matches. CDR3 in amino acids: CASSPFRDRGRVIEKLFF. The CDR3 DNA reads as TGTGCCAGTAGTCCTTTCCGGGACAGGGGGCGAGTGATTGAAAAACTGTTTTTT.

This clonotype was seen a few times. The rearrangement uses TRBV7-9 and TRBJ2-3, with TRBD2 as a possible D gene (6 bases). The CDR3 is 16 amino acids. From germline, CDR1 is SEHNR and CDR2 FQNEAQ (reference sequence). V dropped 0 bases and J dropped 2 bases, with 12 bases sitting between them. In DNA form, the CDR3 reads TGTGCCAGCAGCTTAGCGGAGGGCCCCCCCACAGATACGCAGTATTTT. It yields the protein CASSLAEGPPTDTQYF.

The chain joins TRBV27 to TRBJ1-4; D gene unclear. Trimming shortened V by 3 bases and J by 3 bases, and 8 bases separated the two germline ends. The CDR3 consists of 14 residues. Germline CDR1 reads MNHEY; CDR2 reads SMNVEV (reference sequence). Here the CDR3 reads CASSFGLPNEKLFF. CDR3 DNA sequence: TGTGCCAGCAGTTTCGGGTTACCTAATGAAAAACTGTTTTTT.

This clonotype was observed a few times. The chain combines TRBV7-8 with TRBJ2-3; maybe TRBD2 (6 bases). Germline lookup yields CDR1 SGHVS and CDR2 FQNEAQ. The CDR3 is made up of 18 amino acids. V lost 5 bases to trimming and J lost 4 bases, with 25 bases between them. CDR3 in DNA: TGTGCCAGCAGCCGAACCGACCTGGGCCCTCGCGGGGCAGATACGCAGTATTTT. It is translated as CASSRTDLGPRGADTQYF.

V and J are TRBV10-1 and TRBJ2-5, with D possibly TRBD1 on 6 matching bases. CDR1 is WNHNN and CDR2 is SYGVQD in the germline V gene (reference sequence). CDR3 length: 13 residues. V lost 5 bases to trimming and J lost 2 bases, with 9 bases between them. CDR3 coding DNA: TGCGCCAGCAGTCGACAGGTACAAGAGACCCAGTACTTC. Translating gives CASSRQVQETQYF.

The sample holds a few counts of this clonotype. In DNA, the CDR3 is TGCGCCAGCAACAGGGCTGGTTCCTACGAGCAGTACTTC. Protein product: CASNRAGSYEQYF. This sequence joins TRBV5-1 and TRBJ2-7, with D perhaps TRBD1 (6 bases). Germline loops: CDR1 SGHRS, CDR2 YFSETQ. There are 13 residues in the CDR3. Trimming took 6 bases from V and 1 from J, leaving 11 bases between them.

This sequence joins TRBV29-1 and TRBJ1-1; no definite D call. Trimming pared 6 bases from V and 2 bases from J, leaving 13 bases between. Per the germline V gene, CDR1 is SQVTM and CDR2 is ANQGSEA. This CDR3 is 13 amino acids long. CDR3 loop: CSVGIAGNTEAFF. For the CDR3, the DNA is TGCAGCGTGGGAATCGCGGGAAACACTGAAGCTTTCTTT.

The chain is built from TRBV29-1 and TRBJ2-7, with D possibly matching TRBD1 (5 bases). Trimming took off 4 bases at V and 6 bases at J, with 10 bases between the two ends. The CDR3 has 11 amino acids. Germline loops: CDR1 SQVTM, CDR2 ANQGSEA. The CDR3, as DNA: TGCAGCGTTGCTCAGGGCGCCGAGCAGTACTTC. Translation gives CSVAQGAEQYF.

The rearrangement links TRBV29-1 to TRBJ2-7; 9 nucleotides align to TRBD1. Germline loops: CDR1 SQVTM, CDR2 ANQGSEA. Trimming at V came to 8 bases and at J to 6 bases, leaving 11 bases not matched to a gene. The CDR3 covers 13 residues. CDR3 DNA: TGCAGCTCTAGAACCGGGACAGGGTCCGAGCAGTACTTC. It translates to CSSRTGTGSEQYF.

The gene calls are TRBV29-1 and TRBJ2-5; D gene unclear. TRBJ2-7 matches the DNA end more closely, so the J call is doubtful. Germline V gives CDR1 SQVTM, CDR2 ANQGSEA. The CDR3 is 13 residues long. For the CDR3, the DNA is TGCAGCGTTGCAACTAAATTGACGGGCGAGCAGTACTTC. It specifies CSVATKLTGEQYF.